This T cell receptor beta chain came from a study of cytomegalovirus exposure and HLA in healthy donors. The study's findings and limits: The study assumed roughly uniform donor sequencing depth for presence/absence analyses.

The CDR3 is 18 amino acids. The ends were cut back, 5 bases at V and 4 bases at J, with 25 bases in the middle. Looked up from germline, CDR1 is SGHRS and CDR2 is YFSETQ. Notes on this clone: The antigen is not known.

It was with 60 Vbeta and 13 Jbeta primers that the PCR ran. Clones were sequenced by immunoSEQ multiplex PCR, and TCRdb holds only the in-frame ones, with some missing. Among roughly 130,000 clones listed, 74% were seen once. Sequencing input: PBMCs. The gene calls are TRBV5-1 and TRBJ1-5; perhaps TRBD1 as D (6 bases). This TCR was sampled from a woman aged 45-65 years in good health and CMV-seropositive. The CDR3 spells CASRPLGGPGHRNQPQHF. Here the CDR3 DNA reads TGCGCCAGCAGGCCTTTAGGTGGGCCGGGACACCGTAATCAGCCCCAGCATTTT.